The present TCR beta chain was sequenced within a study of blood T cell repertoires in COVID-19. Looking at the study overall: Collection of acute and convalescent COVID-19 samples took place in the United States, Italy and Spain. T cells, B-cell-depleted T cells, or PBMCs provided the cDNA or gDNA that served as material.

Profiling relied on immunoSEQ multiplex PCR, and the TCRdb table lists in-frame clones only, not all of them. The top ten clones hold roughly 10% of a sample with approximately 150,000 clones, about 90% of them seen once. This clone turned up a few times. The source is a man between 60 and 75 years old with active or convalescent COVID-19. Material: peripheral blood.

The chain's CDR3 is CATADSGGTGELFF. CDR3 bases: TGCGCCACCGCGGACAGCGGTGGCACCGGGGAGCTGTTTTTT. The rearrangement joins TRBV5-1 to TRBJ2-2; D possibly corresponds to TRBD1 (6 bases). V was cut by 9 bases and J by 4 bases, with 16 bases left in between. Germline V gene data show CDR1 as SGHRS and CDR2 as YFSETQ. This CDR3 comprises 14 residues. The full variable domain, with the rest looked up from reference TRBV5-1 and TRBJ2-2, is KAGVTQTPRYLIKTRGQQVTLSCSPISGHRSVSWYQQTPGQGLQFLFEYFSETQRNKGNFPGRFSGRQFSNSRSEMNVSTLELGDSALYLCATADSGGTGELFFGEGSRLTVL.